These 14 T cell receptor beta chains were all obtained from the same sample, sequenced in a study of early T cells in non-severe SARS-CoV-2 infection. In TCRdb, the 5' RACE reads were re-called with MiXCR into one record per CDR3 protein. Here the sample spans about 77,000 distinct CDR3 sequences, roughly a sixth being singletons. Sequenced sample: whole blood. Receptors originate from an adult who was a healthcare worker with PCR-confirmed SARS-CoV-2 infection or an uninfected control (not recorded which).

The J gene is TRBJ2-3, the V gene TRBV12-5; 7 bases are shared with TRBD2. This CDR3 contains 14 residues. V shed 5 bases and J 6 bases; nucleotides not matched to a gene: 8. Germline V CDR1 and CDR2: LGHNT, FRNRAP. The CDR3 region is CASGRGRVSDTQYF. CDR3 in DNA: TGTGCTAGTGGTCGAGGGAGGGTTTCGGATACGCAGTATTTT.

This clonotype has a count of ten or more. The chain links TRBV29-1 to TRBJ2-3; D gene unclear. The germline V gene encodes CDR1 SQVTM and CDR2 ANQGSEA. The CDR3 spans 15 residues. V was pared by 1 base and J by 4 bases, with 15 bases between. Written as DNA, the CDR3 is TGCAGCGTTGAAGGCTTCCCCACCTCGCCAGATACGCAGTATTTT. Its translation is CSVEGFPTSPDTQYF.

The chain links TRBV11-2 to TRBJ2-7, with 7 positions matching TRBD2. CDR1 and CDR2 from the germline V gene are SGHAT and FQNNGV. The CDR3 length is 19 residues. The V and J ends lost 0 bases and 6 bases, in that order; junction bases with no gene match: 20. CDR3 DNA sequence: TGTGCCAGCAGCTTAGAAGGTACCCCCCGAACTAGCGCTTCCGCCGAGCAGTACTTC. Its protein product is CASSLEGTPRTSASAEQYF.

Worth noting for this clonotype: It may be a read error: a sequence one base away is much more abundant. CDR3 loop: CASSLQLTKNIQYF. In DNA, the CDR3 is TGTGCCAGCAGCTTACAGCTAACCAAAAACATTCAGTACTTC. This chain links TRBV7-3 with TRBJ2-4; D gene uncertain. This CDR3 region has 14 residues. Trimming left V 2 bases short and J 2 bases short, with 7 bases between. Germline CDR1 reads SGHTA; CDR2 reads FQGTGA.

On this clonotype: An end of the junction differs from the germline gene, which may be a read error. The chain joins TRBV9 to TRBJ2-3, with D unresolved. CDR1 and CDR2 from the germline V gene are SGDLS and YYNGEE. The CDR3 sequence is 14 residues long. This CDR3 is CASNVFDDTDTQYF. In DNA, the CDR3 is TGTGCCAGCAACGTATTTGATGACACAGATACGCAGTATTTT.

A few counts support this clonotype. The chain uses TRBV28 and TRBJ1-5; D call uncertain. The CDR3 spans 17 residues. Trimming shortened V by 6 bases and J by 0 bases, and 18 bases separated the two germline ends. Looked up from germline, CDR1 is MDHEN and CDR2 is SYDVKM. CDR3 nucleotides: TGTGCCAGCAGATCCAAACGCCCGGCGACTAGCAATCAGCCCCAGCATTTT. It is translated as CASRSKRPATSNQPQHF. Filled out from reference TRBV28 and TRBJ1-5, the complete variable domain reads DVKVTQSSRYLVKRTGEKVFLECVQDMDHENMFWYRQDPGLGLRLIYFSYDVKMKEKGDIPEGYSVSREKKERFSLILESASTNQTSMYLCASRSKRPATSNQPQHFGDGTRLSIL.

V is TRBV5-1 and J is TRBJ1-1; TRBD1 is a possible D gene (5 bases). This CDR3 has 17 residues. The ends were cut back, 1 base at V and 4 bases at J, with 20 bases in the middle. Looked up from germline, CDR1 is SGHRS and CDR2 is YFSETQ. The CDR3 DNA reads TGCGCCAGCAGCTTGTGGGGATTGGGGGATTGGGTCACTGAAGCTTTCTTT. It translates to CASSLWGLGDWVTEAFF. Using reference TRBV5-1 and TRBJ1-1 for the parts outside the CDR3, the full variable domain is KAGVTQTPRYLIKTRGQQVTLSCSPISGHRSVSWYQQTPGQGLQFLFEYFSETQRNKGNFPGRFSGRQFSNSRSEMNVSTLELGDSALYLCASSLWGLGDWVTEAFFGQGTRLTVV.

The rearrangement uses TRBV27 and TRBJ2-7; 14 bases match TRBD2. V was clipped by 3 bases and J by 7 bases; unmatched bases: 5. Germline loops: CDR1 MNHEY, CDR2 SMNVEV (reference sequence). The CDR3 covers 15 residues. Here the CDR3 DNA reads TGTGCCAGCAGTTTGGGACTAGCGGGAGAAAGGGAGCAGTACTTC. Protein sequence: CASSLGLAGEREQYF.

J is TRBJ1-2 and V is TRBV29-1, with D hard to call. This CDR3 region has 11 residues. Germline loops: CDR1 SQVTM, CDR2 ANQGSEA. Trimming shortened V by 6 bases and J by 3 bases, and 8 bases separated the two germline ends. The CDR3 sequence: CSVQSDYGYTF. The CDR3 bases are TGCAGCGTCCAGTCAGACTATGGCTACACCTTC.

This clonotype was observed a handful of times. This CDR3 is CASSETGSYYNEQFF. DNA for the CDR3: TGTGCCAGCAGTGAAACCGGGAGCTACTACAATGAGCAGTTCTTC. The chain joins TRBV6-1 to TRBJ2-1, with D tentatively TRBD2 (6 bases). The CDR3 runs to 15 residues. The germline V gene encodes CDR1 MNHNS and CDR2 SASEGT. V was cut by 2 bases and J by 3 bases, with 11 bases left in between.

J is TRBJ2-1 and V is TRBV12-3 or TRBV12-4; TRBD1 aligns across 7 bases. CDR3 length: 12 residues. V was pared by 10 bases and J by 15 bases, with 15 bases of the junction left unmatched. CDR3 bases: TGTGCCAACAGCCGTGACAGGGCTGGGGGGTTCTTC. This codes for CANSRDRAGGFF.

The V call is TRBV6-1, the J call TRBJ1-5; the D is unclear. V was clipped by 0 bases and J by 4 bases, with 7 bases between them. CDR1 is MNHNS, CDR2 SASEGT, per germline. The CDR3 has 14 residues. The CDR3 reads CASSEATLNQPQHF. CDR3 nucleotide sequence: TGTGCCAGCAGTGAAGCCACCTTAAATCAGCCCCAGCATTTT.

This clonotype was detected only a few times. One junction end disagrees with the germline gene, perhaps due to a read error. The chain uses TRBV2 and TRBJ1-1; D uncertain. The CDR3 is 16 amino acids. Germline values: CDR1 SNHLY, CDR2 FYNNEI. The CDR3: CASGETPLDANTEAFF. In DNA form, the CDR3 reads TGTGCCAGCGGTGAAACTCCCCTTGACGCGAACACTGAAGCTTTCTTT.

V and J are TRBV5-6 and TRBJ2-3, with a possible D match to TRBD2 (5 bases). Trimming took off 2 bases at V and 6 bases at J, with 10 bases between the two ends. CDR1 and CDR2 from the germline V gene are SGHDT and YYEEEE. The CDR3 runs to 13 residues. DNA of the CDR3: TGTGCCAGCAGCTTCCCCCCGGGGGATACGCAGTATTTT. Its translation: CASSFPPGDTQYF.